Detailed here is one T cell receptor beta chain. Its antigen remains unidentified. The conserved phenylalanine or tryptophan is not found at the CDR3 terminus, so this likely reflects a read error. Researchers drew blood RNA from unsorted whole blood and extracted germline DNA as well. This record belongs to a study of tumor-infiltrating lymphocytes in primary liver carcinoma. About the study: All patients, whether men or women, fell within 30 to 69 years of age.

Study results and caveats: Tumor-blood pairs (like tumor-adjacent pairs) overlapped less than tumor region pairs did. Tumor samples exhibited a significantly greater top-250-clone fraction than blood samples (p = 0.039).

V gave up 8 bases and J gave up 0 bases, with 11 bases separating them. CDR3 length equals 14 residues. Germline CDR1 SGHNT, CDR2 YENEEA. A constant-region primer primed TCR beta cDNA synthesis from about 550 ng of total RNA. Slightly modified ARM-PCR with three nested multiplex PCR rounds yielded TCR beta libraries. It was with TRBV1-TRBV30 forward primers and a C-beta reverse primer that the first two PCR rounds were run, at approximately 10 cycles each. TCRdb re-called the multiplex PCR reads with MiXCR, one entry per CDR3 protein. The table records about 200,000 distinct CDR3 sequences, approximately 65% of them present only once.

The receptor comes from a woman aged 55-69 years with primary liver carcinoma and hepatitis B virus infection. The sequenced material came from peripheral blood. This chain connects TRBV11-3 to TRBJ2-4, with D possibly TRBD2 on 5 matching bases. CDR3 amino acids: CASGLTIAKNIQYL. Here the CDR3 DNA reads TGTGCCAGCGGACTTACCATAGCCAAAAACATTCAGTACTTA.